The 19 T cell receptor beta chains listed next were all sequenced from one sample in a study of Ad26.COV2.S vaccination and SARS-CoV-2 variants. The treatment was: around 19 received Ad26.COV2.S at low or high dose, single or two shots; about 5 received placebo; per-sample allocation not given. On day 63 after the first injection, vaccine and placebo recipients gave samples. Generated by immunoSEQ multiplex PCR, the TCRdb table keeps only in-frame clones and is missing some. The table records hundreds of thousands of clones, about nine tenths of them present only once. The sequencing here drew on peripheral blood, taken in a trial of Ad26.COV2.S vaccine versus placebo. The receptors stem from a person between 18 and 65 years old who received the Ad26.COV2.S COVID-19 vaccine or a placebo.

The V call is TRBV7-9, the J call TRBJ1-5; D gene ambiguous. Germline V gene data show CDR1 as SEHNR and CDR2 as FQNEAQ (reference sequence). V was trimmed by 3 bases and J by 4 bases, leaving 10 bases between them. This CDR3 contains 14 residues. The CDR3 loop reads CASSFEGWNQPQHF. The CDR3 nucleotides read TGTGCCAGCAGCTTCGAGGGTTGGAATCAGCCCCAGCATTTT.

The chain has TRBV5-5 and TRBJ2-3; D remains ambiguous. V was trimmed by 0 bases and J by 5 bases, leaving 10 bases between them. Germline-derived CDR1 and CDR2 are SGHKS and YYEKEE (reference sequence). The CDR3 totals 14 residues. CDR3 DNA: TGTGCCAGCAGCTTGGAAAGGGCAAGAGATACGCAGTATTTT. Protein product: CASSLERARDTQYF.

The rearrangement links TRBV4-1 to TRBJ2-7; no clear D gene. Trimming shortened V by 1 base and J by 0 bases, and 10 bases separated the two germline ends. Germline CDR1 reads MGHRA; CDR2 reads YSYEKL. This CDR3 has 15 residues. In DNA form, the CDR3 reads TGCGCCAGCAGCCAAGGGCCCAGGAGCTCCTACGAGCAGTACTTC. Its translation: CASSQGPRSSYEQYF.

The chain joins TRBV3-1 (or the pseudogene TRBV3-2) to TRBJ2-1; 8 nucleotides line up with TRBD2. The CDR3 runs to 15 residues. The germline CDR1 and CDR2 sequences are LGHDT and YNNKEL (reference sequence). The V and J ends lost 4 bases and 0 bases, in that order; junction bases with no gene match: 2. The CDR3 is CASSPSGGSYNEQFF. The CDR3 coding sequence is TGTGCCAGCAGCCCGAGCGGGGGCTCCTACAATGAGCAGTTCTTC.

The rearrangement uses TRBV29-1 and TRBJ2-5; TRBD2 agrees at 7 bases. The CDR3 length is 14 residues. V gave up 6 bases and J gave up 4 bases; unmatched junction bases: 11. CDR1 and CDR2 from the germline V gene are SQVTM and ANQGSEA. The CDR3 DNA reads as TGCAGCGTGGCTGTAGGCGGGAGAGGAGAGACCCAGTACTTC. Residues: CSVAVGGRGETQYF.

J is TRBJ1-5 and V is TRBV6-2 or TRBV6-3; D unresolved. Trimming left V 4 bases short and J 11 bases short, with 18 bases between. Per germline, CDR1 MNHEY and CDR2 SVGEGT. The CDR3 is 14 amino acids. The CDR3 loop reads CASSLWGVQLAQHF. The CDR3 DNA reads TGTGCCAGCAGTTTGTGGGGAGTCCAATTGGCCCAGCATTTT.

This chain joins TRBV19 and TRBJ2-7; D is unclear. Germline CDR1 and CDR2: LNHDA and SQIVND (reference sequence). This CDR3 contains 13 residues. The V end lost 4 bases, the J end lost 2 bases, and 9 bases lay between the germline ends. The CDR3 DNA reads TGTGCCAGTAGTAATTTCCCTGCCTACGAGCAGTACTTC. It specifies CASSNFPAYEQYF.

The V and J genes are TRBV9 and TRBJ2-3; no reliable D call. This CDR3 region has 14 residues. Germline V gene sequence: CDR1 SGDLS, CDR2 YYNGEE. V was shortened by 0 bases and J by 4 bases, with 9 bases between the two germline ends. For the CDR3, the DNA is TGTGCCAGCAGCGTAGTCGCGATTGCAGATACGCAGTATTTT. It specifies CASSVVAIADTQYF.

The rearrangement links TRBV18 to TRBJ1-6, with D possibly being TRBD1 (5 bases). The CDR3 totals 16 residues. Germline lookup yields CDR1 KGHSH and CDR2 LQKENI. The V end lost 5 bases, the J end lost 6 bases, and 17 bases lay between the germline ends. The CDR3 reads CASSTAISRGNSPLHF. DNA for the CDR3: TGTGCCAGCTCAACAGCTATATCTAGGGGTAATTCACCCCTCCACTTT.

CDR3 residues: CASSRAGTVLSGANVLTF. The CDR3, as DNA: TGTGCCAGCAGCCGAGCCGGGACAGTGCTCTCTGGGGCCAACGTCCTGACTTTC. The chain recombines TRBV7-8 with TRBJ2-6; TRBD1 matches at 7 bases. Trimming removed 5 bases from V and 0 bases from J; junction bases left unmatched: 10. The CDR3 loop spans 18 amino acids. Germline lookup yields CDR1 SGHVS and CDR2 FQNEAQ.

The gene calls are TRBV27 and TRBJ1-2; no clear D gene. Germline values: CDR1 MNHEY, CDR2 SMNVEV (reference sequence). V was clipped by 3 bases and J by 8 bases, with 16 bases between them. This CDR3 contains 14 residues. The CDR3 is CASSFLGKSHGYTF. The CDR3 DNA follows: TGTGCCAGCAGTTTTCTGGGGAAGTCTCACGGCTACACCTTC.

CDR3 protein: CASSVGATGMAVSPLHF. The CDR3 DNA follows: TGTGCCAGCAGCGTAGGGGCGACAGGGATGGCGGTTTCACCCCTCCACTTT. The chain recombines TRBV9 with TRBJ1-6; 7 nucleotides align to TRBD1. CDR1 and CDR2 (germline): SGDLS, YYNGEE. Trimming cost V 0 bases and J 9 bases; bases outside gene matches: 12. The CDR3 is 17 residues long.

The chain carries TRBV3-1 (or the pseudogene TRBV3-2) and TRBJ1-2; 7 positions agree with TRBD1. The CDR3 length is 13 residues. CDR1 and CDR2 from the germline V gene are LGHDT and YNNKEL (reference sequence). Losses at the gene ends were 5 bases for V and 8 bases for J; bases not matched to a gene: 8. CDR3 amino acids: CASSLQGFRGYTF. The CDR3 bases are TGTGCCAGCAGCTTACAGGGGTTCAGGGGCTACACCTTC.

J is TRBJ1-2 and V is TRBV11-1, with a possible D match to TRBD1 (6 bases). The germline gives CDR1 SGHAT, CDR2 FQDESV (reference sequence). The CDR3 spans 17 residues. The V end was cut by 0 bases, the J end by 0 bases, with 14 bases between. The CDR3 DNA sequence: TGTGCCAGCAGCTTAGCGCGGGACACCCAAACTAACTATGGCTACACCTTC. Amino acids: CASSLARDTQTNYGYTF.

CDR3: CASSLGSLPGGETQYF. The CDR3 DNA sequence: TGTGCCAGCAGCTTAGGTAGCCTCCCGGGGGGAGAGACCCAGTACTTC. V and J are TRBV7-8 and TRBJ2-5; 7 bases are shared with TRBD2. The V and J ends lost 1 base and 4 bases, in that order; junction bases with no gene match: 9. Germline V gene data show CDR1 as SGHVS and CDR2 as FQNEAQ. CDR3 length: 16 amino acids.

The V gene is TRBV18, the J gene TRBJ1-5; D may be TRBD1 (5 bases). The CDR3 is 15 residues long. Per germline, CDR1 KGHSH and CDR2 LQKENI. Trimming cost V 3 bases and J 4 bases, with 13 bases left between them. The CDR3 region has the DNA TGTGCCAGCTCACCTCGGGACCGGGGAAATCAGCCCCAGCATTTT. It is translated as CASSPRDRGNQPQHF.

This chain connects TRBV19 to TRBJ1-2; D is unclear. Trimming removed 3 bases at V and 6 bases at J, with 11 bases between. The CDR3 runs to 13 residues. Germline V gene data show CDR1 as LNHDA and CDR2 as SQIVND (reference sequence). CDR3 loop: CASSMEGEHGYTF. The CDR3 DNA reads TGTGCCAGTAGTATGGAGGGAGAACATGGCTACACCTTC.

This clone has a single count. The chain uses TRBV6-2 or TRBV6-3 and TRBJ2-1, with D unclear. The CDR3 is 13 residues long. Deletions cut 4 bases from V and 0 bases from J, with 4 bases between. From germline, CDR1 is MNHEY and CDR2 SVGEGT. The CDR3 here is CASSLSSYNEQFF. The CDR3 region has the DNA TGTGCCAGCAGTTTGAGCTCCTACAATGAGCAGTTCTTC.

This chain joins TRBV6-6 and TRBJ1-2, with TRBD1 matching over 11 bases. V lost 6 bases, J lost 3 bases, and 9 bases stayed unmatched. The germline V gene encodes CDR1 MNHNY and CDR2 SVGAGI (reference sequence). CDR3 size: 16 residues. CDR3 nucleotides: TGTGCCAGCAGCCAGAGTAGGACAGGGGGCGACTATGGCTACACCTTC. Encoded protein: CASSQSRTGGDYGYTF.